This TCR beta chain was recovered during a study of cytomegalovirus exposure and HLA in healthy donors. Study findings and constraints: The investigators catalogued 150 to 200 TCR beta chains as cytomegalovirus-associated.

As for the donors, each was a healthy bone marrow donor. The CDR3 sequence is 16 residues long. Germline trimming cut 6 bases from V and 2 bases from J; bases unmatched to any gene: 6. Germline CDR1 is MNHNY and CDR2 is SVGAGI (reference sequence). It was with 60 Vbeta and 13 Jbeta primers that the PCR ran. Sequencing used immunoSEQ multiplex PCR; TCRdb keeps in-frame clones, though not all of them. The sample has under 150,000 clones, over 60% seen once. This clone was seen only once. Its antigen is as yet unknown. The sample was PBMCs. This chain connects TRBV6-6 to TRBJ2-1; TRBD1 aligns across 11 bases. This TCR came from a man aged 30 to 39 in good health and CMV-seropositive. The CDR3 bases are TGTGCCAGCAGAGGGACAGGGGGAATGGCCTACAATGAGCAGTTCTTC. This translates into CASRGTGGMAYNEQFF.